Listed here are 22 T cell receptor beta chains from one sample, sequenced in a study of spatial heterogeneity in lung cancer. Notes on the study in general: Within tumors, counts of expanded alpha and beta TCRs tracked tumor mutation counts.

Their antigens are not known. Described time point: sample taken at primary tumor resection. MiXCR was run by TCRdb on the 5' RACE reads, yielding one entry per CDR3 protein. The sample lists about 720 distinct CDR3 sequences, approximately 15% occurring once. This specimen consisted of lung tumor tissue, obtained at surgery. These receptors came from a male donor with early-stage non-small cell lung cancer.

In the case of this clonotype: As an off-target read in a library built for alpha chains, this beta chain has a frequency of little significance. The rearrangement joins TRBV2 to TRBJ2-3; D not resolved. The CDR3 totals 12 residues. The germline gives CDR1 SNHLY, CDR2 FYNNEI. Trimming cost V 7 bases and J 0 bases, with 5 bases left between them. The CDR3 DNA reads TGTGCCAGCAAGGATAGCACAGATACGCAGTATTTT. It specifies CASKDSTDTQYF.

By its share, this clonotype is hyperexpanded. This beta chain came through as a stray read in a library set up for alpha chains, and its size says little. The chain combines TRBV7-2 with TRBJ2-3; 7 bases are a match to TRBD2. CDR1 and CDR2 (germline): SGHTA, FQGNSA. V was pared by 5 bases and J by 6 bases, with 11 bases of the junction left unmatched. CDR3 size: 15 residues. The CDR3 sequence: CASSSGALQRDTQYF. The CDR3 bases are TGTGCCAGCAGCAGCGGGGCCCTCCAGAGGGATACGCAGTATTTT.

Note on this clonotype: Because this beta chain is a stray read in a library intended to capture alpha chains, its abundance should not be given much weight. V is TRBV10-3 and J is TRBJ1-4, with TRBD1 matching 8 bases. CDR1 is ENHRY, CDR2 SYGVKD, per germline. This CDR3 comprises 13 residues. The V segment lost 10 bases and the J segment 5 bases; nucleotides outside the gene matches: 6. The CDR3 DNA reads TGTGCCACCCGGGACAGGCTCAATGAAAAACTGTTTTTT. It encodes CATRDRLNEKLFF.

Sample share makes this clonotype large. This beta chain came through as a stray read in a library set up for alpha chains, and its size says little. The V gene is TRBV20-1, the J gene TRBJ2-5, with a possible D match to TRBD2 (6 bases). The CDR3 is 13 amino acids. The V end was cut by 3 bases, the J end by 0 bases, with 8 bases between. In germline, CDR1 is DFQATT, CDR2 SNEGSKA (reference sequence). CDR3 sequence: CSARAGHQETQYF. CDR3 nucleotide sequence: TGCAGTGCTAGGGCGGGACACCAAGAGACCCAGTACTTC.

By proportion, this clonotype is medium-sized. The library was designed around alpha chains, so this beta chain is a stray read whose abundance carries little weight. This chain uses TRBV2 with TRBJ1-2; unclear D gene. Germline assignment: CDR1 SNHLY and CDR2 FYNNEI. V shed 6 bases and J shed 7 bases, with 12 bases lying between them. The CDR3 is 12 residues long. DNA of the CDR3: TGTGCCAGCAGGCTCGGGGAAAGTGGCTACACCTTC. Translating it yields CASRLGESGYTF.

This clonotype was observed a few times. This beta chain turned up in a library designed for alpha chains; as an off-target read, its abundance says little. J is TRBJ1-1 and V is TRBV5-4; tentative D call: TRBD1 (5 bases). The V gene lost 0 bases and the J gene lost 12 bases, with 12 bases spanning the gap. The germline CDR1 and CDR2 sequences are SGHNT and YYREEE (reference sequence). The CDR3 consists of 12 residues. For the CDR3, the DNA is TGTGCCAGCAGCTTGGAGGGGCAGGGAACTTTCTTT. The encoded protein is CASSLEGQGTFF.

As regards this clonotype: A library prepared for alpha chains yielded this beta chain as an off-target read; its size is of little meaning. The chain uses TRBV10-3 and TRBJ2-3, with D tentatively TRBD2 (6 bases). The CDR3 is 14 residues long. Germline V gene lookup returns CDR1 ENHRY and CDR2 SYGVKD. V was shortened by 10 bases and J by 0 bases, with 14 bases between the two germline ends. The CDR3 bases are TGTGCCACTCGACTAGGAACTAGCACAGATACGCAGTATTTT. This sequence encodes CATRLGTSTDTQYF.

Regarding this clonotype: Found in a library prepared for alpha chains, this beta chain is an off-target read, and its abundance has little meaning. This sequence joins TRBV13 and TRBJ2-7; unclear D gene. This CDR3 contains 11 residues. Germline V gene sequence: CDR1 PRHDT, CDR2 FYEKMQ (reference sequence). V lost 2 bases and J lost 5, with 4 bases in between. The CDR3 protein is CASSLRDEQYF. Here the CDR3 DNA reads TGTGCCAGCAGCTTAAGGGACGAGCAGTACTTC.

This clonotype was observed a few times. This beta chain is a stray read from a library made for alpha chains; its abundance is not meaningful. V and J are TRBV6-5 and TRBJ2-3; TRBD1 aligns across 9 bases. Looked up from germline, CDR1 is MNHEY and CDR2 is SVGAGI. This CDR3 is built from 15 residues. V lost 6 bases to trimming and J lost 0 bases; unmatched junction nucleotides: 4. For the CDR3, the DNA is TGTGCCAGCAGCCCTGACAGGGGGAGCACAGATACGCAGTATTTT. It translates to CASSPDRGSTDTQYF.

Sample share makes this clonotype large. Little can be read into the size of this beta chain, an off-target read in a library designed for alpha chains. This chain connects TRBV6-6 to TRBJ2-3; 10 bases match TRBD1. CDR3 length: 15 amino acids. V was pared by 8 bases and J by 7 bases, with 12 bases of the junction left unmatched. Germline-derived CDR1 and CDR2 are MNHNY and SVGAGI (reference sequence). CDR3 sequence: CASGSTGGGLNTQYF. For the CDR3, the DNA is TGTGCCAGCGGCTCGACAGGGGGCGGTCTGAATACGCAGTATTTT.

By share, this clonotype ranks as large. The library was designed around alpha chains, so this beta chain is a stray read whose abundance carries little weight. CDR3 bases: TGTGCCAGCAGCCGGGACAGGGAAGAGACCCAGTACTTC. It encodes CASSRDREETQYF. The chain couples TRBV2 to TRBJ2-5; TRBD1 aligns across 9 bases. The J segment lost 3 bases and the V segment lost 6 bases, leaving 2 bases of the junction unmatched. Germline values: CDR1 SNHLY, CDR2 FYNNEI. The CDR3 spans 13 residues.

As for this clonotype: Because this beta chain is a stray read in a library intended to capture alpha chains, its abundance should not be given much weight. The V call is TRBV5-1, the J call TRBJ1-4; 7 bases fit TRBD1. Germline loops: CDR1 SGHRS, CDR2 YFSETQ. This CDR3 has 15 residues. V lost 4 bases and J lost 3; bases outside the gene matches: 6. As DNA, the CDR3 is TGCGCCAGCAGCCCGCCCGGGACAGCTAATGAAAAACTGTTTTTT. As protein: CASSPPGTANEKLFF.

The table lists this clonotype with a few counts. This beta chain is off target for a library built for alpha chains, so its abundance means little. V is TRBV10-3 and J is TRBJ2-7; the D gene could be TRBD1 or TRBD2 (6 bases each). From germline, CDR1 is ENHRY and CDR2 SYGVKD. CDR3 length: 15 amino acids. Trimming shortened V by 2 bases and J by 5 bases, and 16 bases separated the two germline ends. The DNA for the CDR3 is TGTGCCATCAGTGAGGTGGGGGGCCAGATCCACGAGCAGTACGTC. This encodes CAISEVGGQIHEQYV.

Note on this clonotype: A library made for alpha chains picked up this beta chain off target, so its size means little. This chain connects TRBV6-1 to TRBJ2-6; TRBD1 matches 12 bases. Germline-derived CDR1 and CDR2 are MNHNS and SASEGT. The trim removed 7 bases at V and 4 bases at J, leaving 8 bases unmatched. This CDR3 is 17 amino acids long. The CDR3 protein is CASNVGQGAGGANVLTF. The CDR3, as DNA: TGTGCCAGCAATGTGGGACAGGGGGCCGGAGGGGCCAACGTCCTGACTTTC.

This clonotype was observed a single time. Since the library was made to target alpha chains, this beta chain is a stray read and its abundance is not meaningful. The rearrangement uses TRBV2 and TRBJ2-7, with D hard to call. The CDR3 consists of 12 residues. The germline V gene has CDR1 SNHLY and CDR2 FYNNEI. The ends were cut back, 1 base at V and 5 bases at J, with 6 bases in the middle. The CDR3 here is CASSEGFHEQYF. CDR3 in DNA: TGTGCCAGCAGTGAAGGGTTCCACGAGCAGTACTTC.

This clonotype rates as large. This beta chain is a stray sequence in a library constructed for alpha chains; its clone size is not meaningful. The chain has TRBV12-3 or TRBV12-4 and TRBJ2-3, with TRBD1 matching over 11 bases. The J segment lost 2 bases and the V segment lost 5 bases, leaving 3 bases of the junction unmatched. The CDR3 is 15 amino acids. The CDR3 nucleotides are TGTGCCAGCAGTCCGGACAGGGGGCCCACAGATACGCAGTATTTT. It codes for CASSPDRGPTDTQYF.

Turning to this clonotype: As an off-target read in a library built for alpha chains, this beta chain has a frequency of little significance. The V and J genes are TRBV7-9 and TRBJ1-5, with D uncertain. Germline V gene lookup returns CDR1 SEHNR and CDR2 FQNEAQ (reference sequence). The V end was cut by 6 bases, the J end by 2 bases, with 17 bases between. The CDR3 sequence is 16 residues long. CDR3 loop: CASSPGVGVGNQPQHF. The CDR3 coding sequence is TGTGCCAGCAGTCCCGGGGTGGGTGTTGGCAATCAGCCCCAGCATTTT.

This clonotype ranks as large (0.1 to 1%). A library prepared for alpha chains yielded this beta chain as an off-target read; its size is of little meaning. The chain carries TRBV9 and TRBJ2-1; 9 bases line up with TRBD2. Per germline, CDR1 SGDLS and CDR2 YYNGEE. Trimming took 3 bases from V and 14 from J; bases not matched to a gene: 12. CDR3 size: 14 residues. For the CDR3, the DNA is TGTGCCAGCAGCGCGGGGGGTAGCGGGAGTAATGAGTTCTTC. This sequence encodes CASSAGGSGSNEFF. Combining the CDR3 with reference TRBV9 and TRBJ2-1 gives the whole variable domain DSGVTQTPKHLITATGQRVTLRCSPRSGDLSVYWYQQSLDQGLQFLIQYYNGEERAKGNILERFSAQQFPDLHSELNLSSLELGDSALYFCASSAGGSGSNEFFGPGTRLTVL.

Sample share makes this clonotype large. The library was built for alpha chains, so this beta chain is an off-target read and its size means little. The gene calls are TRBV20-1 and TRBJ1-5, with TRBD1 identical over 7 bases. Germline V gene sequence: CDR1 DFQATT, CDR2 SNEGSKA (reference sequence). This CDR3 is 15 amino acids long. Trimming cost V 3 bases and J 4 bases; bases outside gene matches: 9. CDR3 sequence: CSASGRDRSNQPQHF. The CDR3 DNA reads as TGCAGTGCTAGCGGCCGGGACAGATCGAATCAGCCCCAGCATTTT.

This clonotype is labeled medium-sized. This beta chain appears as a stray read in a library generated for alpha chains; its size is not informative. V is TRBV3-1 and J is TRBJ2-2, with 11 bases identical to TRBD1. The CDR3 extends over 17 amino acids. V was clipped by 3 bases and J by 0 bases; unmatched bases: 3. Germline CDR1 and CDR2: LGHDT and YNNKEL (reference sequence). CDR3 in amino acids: CASSQGQGVANTGELFF. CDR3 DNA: TGTGCCAGCAGCCAGGGACAGGGGGTGGCGAACACCGGGGAGCTGTTTTTT.

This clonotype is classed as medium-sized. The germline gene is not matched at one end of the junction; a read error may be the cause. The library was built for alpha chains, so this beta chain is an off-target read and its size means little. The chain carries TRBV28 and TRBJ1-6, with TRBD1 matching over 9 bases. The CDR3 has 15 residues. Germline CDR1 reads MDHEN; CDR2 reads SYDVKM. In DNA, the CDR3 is TGTGCCAGCAGTTTTGGGACAGGGTTGAATTCACCCCTCCCCTTT. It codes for CASSFGTGLNSPLPF.

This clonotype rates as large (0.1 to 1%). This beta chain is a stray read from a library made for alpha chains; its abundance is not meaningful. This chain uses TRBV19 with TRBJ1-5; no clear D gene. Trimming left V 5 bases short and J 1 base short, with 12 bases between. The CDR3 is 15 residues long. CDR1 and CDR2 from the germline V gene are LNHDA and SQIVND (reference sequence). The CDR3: CASSDGGWSNQPQHF. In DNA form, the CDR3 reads TGTGCCAGTAGTGATGGCGGGTGGAGCAATCAGCCCCAGCATTTT.